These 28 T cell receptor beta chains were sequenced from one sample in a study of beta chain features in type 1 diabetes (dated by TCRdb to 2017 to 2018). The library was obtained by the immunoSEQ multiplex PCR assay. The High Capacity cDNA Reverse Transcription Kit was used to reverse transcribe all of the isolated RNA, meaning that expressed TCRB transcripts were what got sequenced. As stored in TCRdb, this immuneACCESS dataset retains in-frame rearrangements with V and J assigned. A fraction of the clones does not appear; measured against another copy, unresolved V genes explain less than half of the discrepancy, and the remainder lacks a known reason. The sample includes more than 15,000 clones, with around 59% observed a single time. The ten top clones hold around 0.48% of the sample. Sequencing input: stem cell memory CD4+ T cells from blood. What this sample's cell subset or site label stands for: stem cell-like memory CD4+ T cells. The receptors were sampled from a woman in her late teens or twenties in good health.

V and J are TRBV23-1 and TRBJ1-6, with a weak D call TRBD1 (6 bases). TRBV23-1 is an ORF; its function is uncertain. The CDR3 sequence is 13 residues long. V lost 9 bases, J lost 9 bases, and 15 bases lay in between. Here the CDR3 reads CARVQGGCSPLHF. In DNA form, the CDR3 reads TGCGCCAGAGTACAGGGAGGGTGTTCACCCCTCCACTTT.

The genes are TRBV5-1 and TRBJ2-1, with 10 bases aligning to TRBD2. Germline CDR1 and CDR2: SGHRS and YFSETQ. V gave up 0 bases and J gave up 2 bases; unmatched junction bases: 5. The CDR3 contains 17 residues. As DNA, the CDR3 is TGCGCCAGCAGCTTGGTGGCTAGCGGGAGAACCTACAATGAGCAGTTCTTC. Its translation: CASSLVASGRTYNEQFF.

The CDR3 is CASSPWTSGTDTQYF. In DNA, the CDR3 is TGTGCCAGCAGCCCCTGGACTAGCGGGACAGATACGCAGTATTTT. The chain has TRBV11-2 and TRBJ2-3; 11 bases match TRBD2. The CDR3 has 15 amino acids. Germline V gene sequence: CDR1 SGHAT, CDR2 FQNNGV. The J segment lost 3 bases and the V segment lost 5 bases, leaving 4 bases of the junction unmatched.

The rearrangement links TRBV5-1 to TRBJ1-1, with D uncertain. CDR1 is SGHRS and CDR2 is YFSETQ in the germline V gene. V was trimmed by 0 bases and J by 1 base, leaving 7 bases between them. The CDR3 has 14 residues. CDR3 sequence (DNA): TGCGCCAGCAGCTTGGACGGGAAGAACACTGAAGCTTTCTTT. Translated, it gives CASSLDGKNTEAFF.

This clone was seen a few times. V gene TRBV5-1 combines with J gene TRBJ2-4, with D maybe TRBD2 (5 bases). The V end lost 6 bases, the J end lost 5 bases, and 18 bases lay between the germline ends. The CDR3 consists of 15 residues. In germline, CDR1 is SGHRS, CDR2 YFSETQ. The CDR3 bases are TGCGCCAGCACCACGGGGAGCGAATGGGAAAACATTCAGTACTTC. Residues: CASTTGSEWENIQYF. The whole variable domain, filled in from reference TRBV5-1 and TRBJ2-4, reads KAGVTQTPRYLIKTRGQQVTLSCSPISGHRSVSWYQQTPGQGLQFLFEYFSETQRNKGNFPGRFSGRQFSNSRSEMNVSTLELGDSALYLCASTTGSEWENIQYFGAGTRLSVL.

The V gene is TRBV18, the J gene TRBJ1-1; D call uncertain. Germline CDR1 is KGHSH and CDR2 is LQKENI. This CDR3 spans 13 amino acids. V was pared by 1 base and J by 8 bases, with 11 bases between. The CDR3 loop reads CASSPQGSFEAFF. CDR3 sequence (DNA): TGTGCCAGCTCACCACAAGGGAGTTTCGAAGCTTTCTTT.

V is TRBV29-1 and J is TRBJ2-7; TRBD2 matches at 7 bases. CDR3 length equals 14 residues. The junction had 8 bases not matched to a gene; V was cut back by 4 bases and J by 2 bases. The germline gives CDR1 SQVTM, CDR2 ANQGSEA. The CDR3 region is CSVATLAATYEQYF. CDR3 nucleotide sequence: TGCAGCGTTGCAACCCTAGCGGCGACCTACGAGCAGTACTTC.

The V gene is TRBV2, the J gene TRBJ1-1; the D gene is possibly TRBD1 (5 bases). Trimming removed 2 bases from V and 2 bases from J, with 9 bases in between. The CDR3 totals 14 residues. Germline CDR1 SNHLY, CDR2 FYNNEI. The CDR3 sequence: CASSETGGNTEAFF. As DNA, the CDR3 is TGTGCCAGCAGTGAAACCGGGGGAAACACTGAAGCTTTCTTT.

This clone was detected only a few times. Written as DNA, the CDR3 is TGTGCCAGCAGTTATAACAGGGGGCCTGAAGCTTTCTTT. Translated, it gives CASSYNRGPEAFF. V usage is TRBV6-1 and J usage is TRBJ1-1; 9 bases fit TRBD1. Germline V gene lookup returns CDR1 MNHNS and CDR2 SASEGT. The CDR3 runs 13 residues. V was pared by 5 bases and J by 6 bases, with 4 bases of the junction left unmatched.

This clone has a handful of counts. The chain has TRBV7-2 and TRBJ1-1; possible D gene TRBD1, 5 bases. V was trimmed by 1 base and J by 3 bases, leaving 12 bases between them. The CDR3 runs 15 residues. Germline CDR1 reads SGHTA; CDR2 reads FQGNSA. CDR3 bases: TGTGCCAGCAGCTTAGATTTTGGGGCCTACACTGAAGCTTTCTTT. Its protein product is CASSLDFGAYTEAFF. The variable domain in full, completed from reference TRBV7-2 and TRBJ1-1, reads GAGVSQSPSNKVTEKGKDVELRCDPISGHTALYWYRQSLGQGLEFLIYFQGNSAPDKSGLPSDRFSAERTGGSVSTLTIQRTQQEDSAVYLCASSLDFGAYTEAFFGQGTRLTVV.

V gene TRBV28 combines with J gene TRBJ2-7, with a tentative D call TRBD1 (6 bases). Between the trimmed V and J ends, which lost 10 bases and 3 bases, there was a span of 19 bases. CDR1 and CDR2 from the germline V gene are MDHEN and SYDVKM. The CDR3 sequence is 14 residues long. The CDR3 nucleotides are TGTGCCACCGCACCCCCGGGACACAGCTACGAGCAGTACTTC. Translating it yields CATAPPGHSYEQYF.

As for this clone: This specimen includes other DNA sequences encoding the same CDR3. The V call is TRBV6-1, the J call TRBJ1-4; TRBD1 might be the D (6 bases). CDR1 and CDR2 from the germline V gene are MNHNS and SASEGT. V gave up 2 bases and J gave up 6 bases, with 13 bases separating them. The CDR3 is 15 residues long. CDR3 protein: CASSERTGRDEKLFF. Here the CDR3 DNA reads TGTGCCAGCAGTGAAAGAACAGGGCGCGATGAAAAACTGTTTTTT.

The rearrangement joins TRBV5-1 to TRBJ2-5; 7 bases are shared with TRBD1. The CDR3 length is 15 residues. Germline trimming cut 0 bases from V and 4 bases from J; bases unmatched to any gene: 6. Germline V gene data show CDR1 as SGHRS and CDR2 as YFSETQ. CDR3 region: CASSLAGTDLETQYF. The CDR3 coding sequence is TGCGCCAGCAGCTTGGCCGGGACAGACTTAGAGACCCAGTACTTC.

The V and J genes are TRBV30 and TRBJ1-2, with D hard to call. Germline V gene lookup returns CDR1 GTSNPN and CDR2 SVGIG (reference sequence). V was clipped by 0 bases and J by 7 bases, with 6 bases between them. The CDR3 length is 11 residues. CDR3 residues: CAWSVQAGYTF. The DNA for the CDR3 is TGTGCCTGGAGTGTTCAGGCTGGCTACACCTTC.

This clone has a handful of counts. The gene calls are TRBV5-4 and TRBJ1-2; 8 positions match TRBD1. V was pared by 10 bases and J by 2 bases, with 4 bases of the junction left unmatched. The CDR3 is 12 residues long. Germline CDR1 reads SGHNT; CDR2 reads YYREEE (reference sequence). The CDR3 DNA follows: TGTGCCGGGGGACAGGAAAACTATGGCTACACCTTC. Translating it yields CAGGQENYGYTF.

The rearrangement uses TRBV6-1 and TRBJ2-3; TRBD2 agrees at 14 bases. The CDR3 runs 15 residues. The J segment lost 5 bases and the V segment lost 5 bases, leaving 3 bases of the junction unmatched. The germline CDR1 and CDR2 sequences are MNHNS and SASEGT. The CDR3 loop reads CASSMTSGGVDTQYF. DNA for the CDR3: TGTGCCAGCAGTATGACTAGCGGGGGGGTAGATACGCAGTATTTT.

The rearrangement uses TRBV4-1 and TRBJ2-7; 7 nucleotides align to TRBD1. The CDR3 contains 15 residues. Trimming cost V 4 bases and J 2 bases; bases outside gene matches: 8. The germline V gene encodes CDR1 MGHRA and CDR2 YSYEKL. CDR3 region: CASSRQGPIPYEQYF. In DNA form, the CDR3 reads TGCGCCAGCAGCCGACAGGGACCCATCCCCTACGAGCAGTACTTC.

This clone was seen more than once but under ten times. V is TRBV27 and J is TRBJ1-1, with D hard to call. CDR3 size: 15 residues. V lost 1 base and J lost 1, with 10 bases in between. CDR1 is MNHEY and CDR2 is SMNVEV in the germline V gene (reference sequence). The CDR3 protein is CASSLLGVQNTEAFF. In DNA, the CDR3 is TGTGCCAGCAGTTTATTAGGAGTACAGAACACTGAAGCTTTCTTT.

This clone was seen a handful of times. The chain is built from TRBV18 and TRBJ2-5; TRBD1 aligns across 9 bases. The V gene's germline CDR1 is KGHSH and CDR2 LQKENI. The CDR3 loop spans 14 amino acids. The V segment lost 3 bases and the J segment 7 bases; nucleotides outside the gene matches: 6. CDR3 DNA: TGTGCCAGCTCACCCGGACAGGGGCTCTCGACCCAGTACTTC. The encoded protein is CASSPGQGLSTQYF.

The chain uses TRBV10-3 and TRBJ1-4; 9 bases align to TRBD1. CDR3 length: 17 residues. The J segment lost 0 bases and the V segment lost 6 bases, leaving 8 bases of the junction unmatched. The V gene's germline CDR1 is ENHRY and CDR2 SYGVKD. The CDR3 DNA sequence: TGTGCCATCAGCCCGGGACAGGGAACACCAACTAATGAAAAACTGTTTTTT. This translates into CAISPGQGTPTNEKLFF.

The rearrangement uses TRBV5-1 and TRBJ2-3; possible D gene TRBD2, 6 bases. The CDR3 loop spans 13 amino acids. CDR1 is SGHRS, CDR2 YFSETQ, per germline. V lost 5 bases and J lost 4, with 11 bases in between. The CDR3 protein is CASSEREADTQYF. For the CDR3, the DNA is TGCGCCAGCAGTGAGAGGGAGGCAGATACGCAGTATTTT. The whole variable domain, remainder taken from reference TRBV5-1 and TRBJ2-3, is KAGVTQTPRYLIKTRGQQVTLSCSPISGHRSVSWYQQTPGQGLQFLFEYFSETQRNKGNFPGRFSGRQFSNSRSEMNVSTLELGDSALYLCASSEREADTQYFGPGTRLTVL.

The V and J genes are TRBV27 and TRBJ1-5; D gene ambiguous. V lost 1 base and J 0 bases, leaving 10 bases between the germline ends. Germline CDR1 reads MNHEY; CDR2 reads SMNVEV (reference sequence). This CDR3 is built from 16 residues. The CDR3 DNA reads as TGTGCCAGCAGTTTATACCCAAACTATAGCAATCAGCCCCAGCATTTT. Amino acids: CASSLYPNYSNQPQHF.

In DNA form, the CDR3 reads TGTGCCAGCAGCTTTCAGGGATTCGGTCCCTACGAGCAGTACTTC. Its protein is CASSFQGFGPYEQYF. This rearrangement joins TRBV5-6 to TRBJ2-7; possible D gene TRBD1, 5 bases. In germline, CDR1 is SGHDT, CDR2 YYEEEE. The CDR3 runs 15 residues. The germline V and J ends were trimmed by 2 bases and 2 bases, with 14 bases remaining between them. The full variable domain, rest sourced from reference TRBV5-6 and TRBJ2-7, is DAGVTQSPTHLIKTRGQQVTLRCSPKSGHDTVSWYQQALGQGPQFIFQYYEEEERQRGNFPDRFSGHQFPNYSSELNVNALLLGDSALYLCASSFQGFGPYEQYFGPGTRLTVT.

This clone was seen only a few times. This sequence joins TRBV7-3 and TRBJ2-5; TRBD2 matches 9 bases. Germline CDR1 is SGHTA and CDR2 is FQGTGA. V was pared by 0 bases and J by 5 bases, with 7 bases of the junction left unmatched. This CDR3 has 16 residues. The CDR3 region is CASSLTGSGGLETQYF. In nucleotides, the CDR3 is TGTGCCAGCAGCTTAACGGGGAGCGGGGGGCTGGAGACCCAGTACTTC.

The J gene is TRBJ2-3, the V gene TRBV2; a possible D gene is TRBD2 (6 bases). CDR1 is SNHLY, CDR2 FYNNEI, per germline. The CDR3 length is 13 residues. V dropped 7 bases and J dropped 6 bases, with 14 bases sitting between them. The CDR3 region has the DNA TGTGCCAGCACCTTCATAGCGGCCGATACGCAGTATTTT. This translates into CASTFIAADTQYF.

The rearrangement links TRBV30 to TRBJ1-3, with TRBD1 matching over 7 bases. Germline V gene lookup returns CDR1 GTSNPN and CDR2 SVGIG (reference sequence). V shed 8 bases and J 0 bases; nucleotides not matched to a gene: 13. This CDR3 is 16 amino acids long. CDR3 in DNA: TGTGCCCGCCGGGACAGCTCATTGTACTCTGGAAACACCATATATTTT. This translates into CARRDSSLYSGNTIYF.

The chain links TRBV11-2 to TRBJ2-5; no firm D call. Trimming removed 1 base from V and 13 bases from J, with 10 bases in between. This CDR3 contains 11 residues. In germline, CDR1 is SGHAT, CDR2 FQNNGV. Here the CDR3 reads CASSLGPSRYF. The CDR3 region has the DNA TGTGCCAGCAGCTTAGGGCCCTCACGGTACTTC. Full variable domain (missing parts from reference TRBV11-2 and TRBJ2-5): EAGVAQSPRYKIIEKRQSVAFWCNPISGHATLYWYQQILGQGPKLLIQFQNNGVVDDSQLPKDRFSAERLKGVDSTLKIQPAKLEDSAVYLCASSLGPSRYFGPGTRLLVL.

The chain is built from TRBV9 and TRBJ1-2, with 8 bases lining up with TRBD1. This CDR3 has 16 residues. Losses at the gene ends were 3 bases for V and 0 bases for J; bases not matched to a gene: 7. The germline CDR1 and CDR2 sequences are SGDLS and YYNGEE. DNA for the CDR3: TGTGCCAGCAGCGCCCAACCGGGACAGGCTAACTATGGCTACACCTTC. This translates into CASSAQPGQANYGYTF.